The 24 T cell receptor beta chains presented below share a single source sample, sequenced in a study of control samples from healthy donors and cancer patients. Data came from immunoSEQ multiplex PCR; TCRdb stores just in-frame clones and leaves some out. Among some 120,000 clones listed, approximately 94% were seen once. Sequences were obtained from blood. Every receptor here comes from a man aged 30-40 years in good health.

The chain's CDR3 is CASSLVGQGIYNSPLHF. CDR3 sequence (DNA): TGTGCCAGCAGCTTAGTTGGGCAGGGAATATATAATTCACCCCTCCACTTT. The chain combines TRBV7-8 with TRBJ1-6, with a possible D match to TRBD1 (5 bases). The CDR3 length is 17 residues. V lost 1 base to trimming and J lost 4 bases, with 14 bases between them. The germline V gene encodes CDR1 SGHVS and CDR2 FQNEAQ.

This clone appeared once. J is TRBJ1-5 and V is TRBV24-1; TRBD1 is a possible D gene (5 bases). This CDR3 has 19 residues. The V end was cut by 9 bases, the J end by 0 bases, with 26 bases between. Germline CDR1 and CDR2: KGHDR and SFDVKD. CDR3 DNA sequence: TGTGCCACCGATCGGGGCCTCCGTTGGGACGCTTATAGCAATCAGCCCCAGCATTTT. Residues: CATDRGLRWDAYSNQPQHF.

This sequence joins TRBV18 and TRBJ2-3, with D perhaps matching TRBD2 (6 bases). Germline lookup yields CDR1 KGHSH and CDR2 LQKENI. The CDR3 extends over 15 amino acids. Trimming cost V 3 bases and J 6 bases, with 16 bases left between them. CDR3 DNA: TGTGCCAGCTCACCGTCTGGTGGGGGGATGGATACGCAGTATTTT. Translated, it gives CASSPSGGGMDTQYF.

The V and J genes are TRBV7-8 and TRBJ1-1; possibly TRBD1 for D (5 bases). CDR3 length: 14 amino acids. CDR1 is SGHVS, CDR2 FQNEAQ, per germline. Trimming took 7 bases from V and 1 from J, leaving 13 bases between them. The CDR3 bases are TGTGCCAGCACCCTAAGAGGGGAGAACACTGAAGCTTTCTTT. Translated: CASTLRGENTEAFF.

The chain couples TRBV5-6 to TRBJ1-4; 7 positions agree with TRBD1. Germline V gene lookup returns CDR1 SGHDT and CDR2 YYEEEE. CDR3 length: 14 residues. V was pared by 4 bases and J by 8 bases, with 8 bases of the junction left unmatched. CDR3 sequence (DNA): TGTGCCAGCAGCCCCGGACAGGTGAGGGAAAAACTGTTTTTT. Translated: CASSPGQVREKLFF.

DNA of the CDR3: TGTGCCAGCAGCAGGACAGGGGAGAATGAGCAGTTCTTC. This codes for CASSRTGENEQFF. The chain couples TRBV6-5 to TRBJ2-1; 9 bases line up with TRBD1. V shed 6 bases and J 7 bases; nucleotides not matched to a gene: 4. This CDR3 contains 13 residues. Looked up from germline, CDR1 is MNHEY and CDR2 is SVGAGI.

This chain joins TRBV4-3 and TRBJ1-6; no clear D. The germline gives CDR1 LGHNA, CDR2 YSLEER. This CDR3 has 13 residues. V was clipped by 1 base and J by 9 bases, with 7 bases between them. CDR3 in amino acids: CASSQGRGSPLHF. CDR3 sequence (DNA): TGCGCCAGCAGCCAAGGTCGAGGTTCACCCCTCCACTTT.

In this sample, this clone turned up a few times. The chain couples TRBV19 to TRBJ1-5, with D tentatively TRBD1 (5 bases). The germline gives CDR1 LNHDA, CDR2 SQIVND (reference sequence). This CDR3 comprises 17 residues. Deletions cut 1 base from V and 6 bases from J, with 19 bases between. The CDR3 region is CASSIAESRALTQPQHF. For the CDR3, the DNA is TGTGCCAGTAGTATAGCTGAGTCCAGGGCACTGACTCAGCCCCAGCATTTT.

The V call is TRBV19, the J call TRBJ2-2; D unresolved. V lost 5 bases to trimming and J lost 4 bases, with 8 bases between them. Germline-derived CDR1 and CDR2 are LNHDA and SQIVND (reference sequence). There are 13 residues in the CDR3. CDR3: CASSPRGTGELFF. The CDR3 coding sequence is TGTGCCAGTAGTCCCCGAGGCACCGGGGAGCTGTTTTTT.

The CDR3 sequence is CASSEIQLSNQPQHF. The CDR3, as DNA: TGTGCCAGCAGTGAAATACAGCTATCCAATCAGCCCCAGCATTTT. The V gene is TRBV6-1, the J gene TRBJ1-5; unclear D gene. Germline assignment: CDR1 MNHNS and CDR2 SASEGT. CDR3 length: 15 amino acids. Deletions cut 2 bases from V and 3 bases from J, with 11 bases between.

This chain links TRBV29-1 with TRBJ1-1; D may be TRBD1 (5 bases). Germline V gene data show CDR1 as SQVTM and CDR2 as ANQGSEA. CDR3 size: 13 residues. Trimming removed 7 bases at V and 4 bases at J, with 16 bases between. CDR3 residues: CSGTTVPGTEAFF. In nucleotides, the CDR3 is TGCAGCGGGACGACAGTGCCGGGCACTGAAGCTTTCTTT.

This chain uses TRBV28 with TRBJ2-4; 12 bases line up with TRBD2. The CDR3 extends over 18 amino acids. Germline V gene sequence: CDR1 MDHEN, CDR2 SYDVKM. The V gene end was trimmed by 5 bases and the J gene end by 1 base; junction bases not matched to a gene: 9. For the CDR3, the DNA is TGTGCCAGCAGTCCACCTCTAGCGGGGGGGCTTGCCAAAAACATTCAGTACTTC. Protein product: CASSPPLAGGLAKNIQYF.

The rearrangement joins TRBV6-6 to TRBJ1-4, with D uncertain. Trimming took off 4 bases at V and 3 bases at J, with 6 bases between the two ends. The CDR3 totals 13 residues. The germline V gene encodes CDR1 MNHNY and CDR2 SVGAGI (reference sequence). The CDR3 sequence is CASSSGPNEKLFF. The CDR3 DNA reads TGTGCCAGCAGTTCCGGGCCTAATGAAAAACTGTTTTTT.

This sequence joins TRBV27 and TRBJ1-1; D gene unclear. There are 12 residues in the CDR3. V lost 4 bases to trimming and J lost 2 bases, with 5 bases between them. Germline V gene data show CDR1 as MNHEY and CDR2 as SMNVEV (reference sequence). The CDR3 coding sequence is TGTGCCAGCAGTTCATCTAACACTGAAGCTTTCTTT. Translation gives CASSSSNTEAFF.

This sequence joins TRBV19 and TRBJ1-2; D might be TRBD1 (6 bases). V gave up 5 bases and J gave up 8 bases, with 12 bases separating them. The CDR3 contains 12 residues. Germline V gene data show CDR1 as LNHDA and CDR2 as SQIVND (reference sequence). DNA for the CDR3: TGTGCCAGTAGTTTACAGGGAGGAGGCTACACCTTC. This sequence encodes CASSLQGGGYTF.

V gene TRBV5-1 combines with J gene TRBJ1-2; D is ambiguous. CDR1 is SGHRS and CDR2 is YFSETQ in the germline V gene. V shed 1 base and J shed 5 bases, with 9 bases lying between them. The CDR3 is 13 amino acids. The CDR3 nucleotides read TGCGCCAGCAGCTTGCAGACGGGGTATGGCTACACCTTC. It codes for CASSLQTGYGYTF.

The chain couples TRBV29-1 to TRBJ2-7; 7 bases fit TRBD2. The CDR3 consists of 13 residues. Germline CDR1 and CDR2: SQVTM and ANQGSEA. J lost 3 bases, V lost 4 bases, and 6 bases had no gene match. Here the CDR3 DNA reads TGCAGCGTTGCCAGCGGGATTAACTACGAGCAGTACTTC. Encoded protein: CSVASGINYEQYF.

This clone appeared a single time. V usage is TRBV28 and J usage is TRBJ1-4; TRBD1 aligns across 8 bases. CDR3 length equals 14 residues. Trimming took 6 bases from V and 7 from J; bases not matched to a gene: 7. Germline CDR1 is MDHEN and CDR2 is SYDVKM. The DNA for the CDR3 is TGTGCCAGCAGGCAGGACAGGGACATTGAAAAACTGTTTTTT. Translation: CASRQDRDIEKLFF. The full variable domain, its missing parts supplied by reference TRBV28 and TRBJ1-4, is DVKVTQSSRYLVKRTGEKVFLECVQDMDHENMFWYRQDPGLGLRLIYFSYDVKMKEKGDIPEGYSVSREKKERFSLILESASTNQTSMYLCASRQDRDIEKLFFGSGTQLSVL.

The chain recombines TRBV21-1 with TRBJ2-7; TRBD2 is taken as the D call from the table, unchecked against the DNA. TRBV21-1 is an annotated pseudogene. The CDR3 contains 16 residues. The chain's CDR3 is CASSKVLAGGSYEQYF. The CDR3 DNA follows: TGTGCCAGCAGCAAAGTTCTAGCGGGGGGCTCCTACGAGCAGTACTTC.

The genes are TRBV4-1 and TRBJ1-2, with TRBD1 matching over 8 bases. The V segment lost 0 bases and the J segment 5 bases; nucleotides outside the gene matches: 8. This CDR3 region has 16 residues. Germline V gives CDR1 MGHRA, CDR2 YSYEKL. The CDR3 spells CASSQDTGGSPYGYTF. In DNA, the CDR3 is TGCGCCAGCAGCCAAGATACAGGGGGTTCCCCATATGGCTACACCTTC.

This clone was counted a single time. The V gene is TRBV12-3 or TRBV12-4, the J gene TRBJ1-6; no definite D call. The V and J ends lost 5 bases and 11 bases respectively, with 7 bases between them. This CDR3 has 11 residues. The CDR3 loop reads CASSLGTPLHF. CDR3 DNA: TGTGCCAGCAGTCTCGGGACACCCCTCCACTTT.

This clone was counted a few times. The chain has TRBV9 and TRBJ2-2; D is unresolved. Germline CDR1 SGDLS, CDR2 YYNGEE. The CDR3 contains 11 residues. V was shortened by 3 bases and J by 4 bases, with 1 base between the two germline ends. In nucleotides, the CDR3 is TGTGCCAGCAGCGGCACCGGGGAGCTGTTTTTT. Translated: CASSGTGELFF.

The V gene is TRBV18, the J gene TRBJ2-1; D may be TRBD1 (6 bases). The germline V and J ends were trimmed by 3 bases and 7 bases, with 19 bases remaining between them. The CDR3 extends over 16 amino acids. Germline V gene lookup returns CDR1 KGHSH and CDR2 LQKENI. In DNA, the CDR3 is TGTGCCAGCTCACCTTTACAGGGAGATTTGAAAAATGAGCAGTTCTTC. Amino acid sequence: CASSPLQGDLKNEQFF.

The chain employs TRBV19 and TRBJ1-1; no reliable D call. This CDR3 contains 11 residues. CDR1 is LNHDA and CDR2 is SQIVND in the germline V gene (reference sequence). Trimming took 9 bases from V and 4 from J, leaving 9 bases between them. The CDR3: CASVLGTEAFF. CDR3 DNA: TGTGCCAGCGTGCTGGGCACTGAAGCTTTCTTT.